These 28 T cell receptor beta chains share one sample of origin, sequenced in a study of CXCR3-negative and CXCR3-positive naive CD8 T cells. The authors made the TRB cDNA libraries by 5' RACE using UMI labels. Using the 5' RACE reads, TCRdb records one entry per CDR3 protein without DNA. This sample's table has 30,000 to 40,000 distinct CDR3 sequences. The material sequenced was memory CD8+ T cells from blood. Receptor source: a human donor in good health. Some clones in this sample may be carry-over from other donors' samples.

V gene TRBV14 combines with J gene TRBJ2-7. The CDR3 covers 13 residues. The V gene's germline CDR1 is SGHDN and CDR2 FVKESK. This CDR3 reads CASSPRFRREQYF.

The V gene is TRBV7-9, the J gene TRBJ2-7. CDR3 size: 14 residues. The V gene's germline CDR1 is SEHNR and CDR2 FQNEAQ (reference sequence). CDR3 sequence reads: CASSLAEVNYEQYF.

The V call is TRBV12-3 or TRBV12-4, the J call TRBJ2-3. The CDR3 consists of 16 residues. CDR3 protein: CASSFFPMGYTDTQYF.

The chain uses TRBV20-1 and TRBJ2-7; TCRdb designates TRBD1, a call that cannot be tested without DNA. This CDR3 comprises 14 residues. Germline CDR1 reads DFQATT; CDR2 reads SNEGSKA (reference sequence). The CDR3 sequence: CSASAGGGPYEQYF.

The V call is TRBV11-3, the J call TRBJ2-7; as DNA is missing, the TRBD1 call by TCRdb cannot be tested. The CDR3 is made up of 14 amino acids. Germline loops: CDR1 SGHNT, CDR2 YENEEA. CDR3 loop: CASSFFSGPYEQYF.

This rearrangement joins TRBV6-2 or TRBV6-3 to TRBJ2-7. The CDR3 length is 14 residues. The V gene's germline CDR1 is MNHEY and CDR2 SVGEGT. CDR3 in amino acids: CASSYRASSYEQYF.

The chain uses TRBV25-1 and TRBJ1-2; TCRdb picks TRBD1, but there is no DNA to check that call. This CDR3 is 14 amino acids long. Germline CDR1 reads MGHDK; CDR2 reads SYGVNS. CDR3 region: CASSEYEGVYGYTF.

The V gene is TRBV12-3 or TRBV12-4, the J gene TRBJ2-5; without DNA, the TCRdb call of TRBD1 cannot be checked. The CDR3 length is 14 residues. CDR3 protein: CASSRRDRQETQYF.

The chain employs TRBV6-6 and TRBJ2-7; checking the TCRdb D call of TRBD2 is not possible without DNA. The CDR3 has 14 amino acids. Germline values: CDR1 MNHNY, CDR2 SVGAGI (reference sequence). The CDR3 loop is CASTNGRAGYEQYF.

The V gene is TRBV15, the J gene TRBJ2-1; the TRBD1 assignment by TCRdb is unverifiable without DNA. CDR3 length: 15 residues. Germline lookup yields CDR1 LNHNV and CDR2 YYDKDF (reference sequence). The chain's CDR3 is CATSRGTGGLDEQFF.

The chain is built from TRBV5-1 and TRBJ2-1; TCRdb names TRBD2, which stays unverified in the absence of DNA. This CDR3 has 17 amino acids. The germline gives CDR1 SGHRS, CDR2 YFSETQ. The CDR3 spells CASSLALRDYHRNEQFF.

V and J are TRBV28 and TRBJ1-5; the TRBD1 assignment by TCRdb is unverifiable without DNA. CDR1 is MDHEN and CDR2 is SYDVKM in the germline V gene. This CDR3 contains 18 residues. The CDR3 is CASSSRTGAQLSNQPQHF.

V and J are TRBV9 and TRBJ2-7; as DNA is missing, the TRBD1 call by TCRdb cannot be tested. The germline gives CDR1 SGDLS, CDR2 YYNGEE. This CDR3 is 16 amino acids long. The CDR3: CASSPHSGQGTYEQYF.

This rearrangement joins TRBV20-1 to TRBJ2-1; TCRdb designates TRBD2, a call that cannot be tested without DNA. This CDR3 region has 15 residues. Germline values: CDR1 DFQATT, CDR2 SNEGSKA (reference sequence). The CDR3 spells CSAEVLAETYNEQFF.

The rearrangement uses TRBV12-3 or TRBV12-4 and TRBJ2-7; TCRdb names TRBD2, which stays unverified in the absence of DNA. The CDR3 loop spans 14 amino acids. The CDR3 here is CASSLSLVGYEQYF.

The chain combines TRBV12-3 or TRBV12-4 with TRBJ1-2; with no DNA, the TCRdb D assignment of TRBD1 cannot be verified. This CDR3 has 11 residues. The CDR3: CASSRAGGYTF.

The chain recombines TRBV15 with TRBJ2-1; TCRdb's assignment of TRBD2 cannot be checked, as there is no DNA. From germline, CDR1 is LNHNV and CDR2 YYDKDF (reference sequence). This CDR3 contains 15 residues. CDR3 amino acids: CATSRDARREGEQFF.

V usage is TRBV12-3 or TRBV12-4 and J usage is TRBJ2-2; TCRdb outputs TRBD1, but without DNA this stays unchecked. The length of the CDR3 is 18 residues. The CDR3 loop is CASSLTGQRGQSTGELFF.

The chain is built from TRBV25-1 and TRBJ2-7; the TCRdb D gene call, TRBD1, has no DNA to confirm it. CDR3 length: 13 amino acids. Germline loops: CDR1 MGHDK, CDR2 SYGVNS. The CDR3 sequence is CASSADRAYERYF.

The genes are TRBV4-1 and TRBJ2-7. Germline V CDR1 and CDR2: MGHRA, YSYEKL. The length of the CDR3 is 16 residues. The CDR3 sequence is CASSISDIGSSYEQYF.

CDR3 loop: CASSFGQIDEKLFF. J is TRBJ1-4 and V is TRBV5-1. The CDR3 is 14 amino acids. Germline V gene lookup returns CDR1 SGHRS and CDR2 YFSETQ.

CDR3 sequence reads: CSARALRGNTEAFF. The gene calls are TRBV20-1 and TRBJ1-1; with no DNA, the TCRdb D assignment of TRBD1 cannot be verified. The germline CDR1 and CDR2 sequences are DFQATT and SNEGSKA (reference sequence). This CDR3 region has 14 residues.

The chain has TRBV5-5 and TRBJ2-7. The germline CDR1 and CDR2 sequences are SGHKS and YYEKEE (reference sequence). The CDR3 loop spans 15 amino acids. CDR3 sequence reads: CASSLGQGLAYEQYF.

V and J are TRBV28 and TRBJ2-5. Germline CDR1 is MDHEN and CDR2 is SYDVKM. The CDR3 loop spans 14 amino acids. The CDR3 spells CASSLVEMGETQYF.

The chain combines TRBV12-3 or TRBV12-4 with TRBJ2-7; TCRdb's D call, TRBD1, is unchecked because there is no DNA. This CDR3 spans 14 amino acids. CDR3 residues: CASRTGTGGIEQYF.

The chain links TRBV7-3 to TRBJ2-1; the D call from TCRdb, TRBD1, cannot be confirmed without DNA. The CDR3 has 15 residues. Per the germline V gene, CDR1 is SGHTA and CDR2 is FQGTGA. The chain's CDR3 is CASSLFGGAPNEQFF.

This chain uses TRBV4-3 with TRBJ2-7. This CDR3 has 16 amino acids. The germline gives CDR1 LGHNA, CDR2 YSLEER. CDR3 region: CASSQDHRTIYDEQYF.

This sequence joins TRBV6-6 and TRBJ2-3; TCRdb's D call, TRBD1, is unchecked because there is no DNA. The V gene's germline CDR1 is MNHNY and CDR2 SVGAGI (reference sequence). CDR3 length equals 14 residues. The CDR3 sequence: CASSPGEASDTQYF.